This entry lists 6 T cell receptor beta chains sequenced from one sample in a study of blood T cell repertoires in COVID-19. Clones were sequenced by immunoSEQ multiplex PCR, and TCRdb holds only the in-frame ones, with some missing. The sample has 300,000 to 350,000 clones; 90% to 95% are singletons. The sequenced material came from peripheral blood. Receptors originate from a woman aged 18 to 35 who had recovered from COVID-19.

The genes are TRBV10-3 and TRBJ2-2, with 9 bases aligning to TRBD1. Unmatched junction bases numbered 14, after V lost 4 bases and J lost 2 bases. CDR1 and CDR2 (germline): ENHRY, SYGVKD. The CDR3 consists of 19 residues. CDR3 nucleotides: TGTGCCATCAGTGTTCTTCAACAAGGACAGGGGCGAAACACCGGGGAGCTGTTTTTT. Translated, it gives CAISVLQQGQGRNTGELFF.

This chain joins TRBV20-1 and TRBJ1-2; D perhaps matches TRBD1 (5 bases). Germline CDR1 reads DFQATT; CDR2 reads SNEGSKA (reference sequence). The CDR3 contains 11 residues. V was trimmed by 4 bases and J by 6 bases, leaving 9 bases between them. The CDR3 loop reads CSATYRNGYTF. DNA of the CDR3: TGCAGTGCTACTTACAGGAATGGCTACACCTTC.

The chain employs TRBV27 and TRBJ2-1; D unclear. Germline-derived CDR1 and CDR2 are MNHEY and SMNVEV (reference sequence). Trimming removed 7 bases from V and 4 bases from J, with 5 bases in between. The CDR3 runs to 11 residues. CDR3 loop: CASMRYNEQFF. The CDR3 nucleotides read TGTGCCAGCATGCGATACAATGAGCAGTTCTTC.

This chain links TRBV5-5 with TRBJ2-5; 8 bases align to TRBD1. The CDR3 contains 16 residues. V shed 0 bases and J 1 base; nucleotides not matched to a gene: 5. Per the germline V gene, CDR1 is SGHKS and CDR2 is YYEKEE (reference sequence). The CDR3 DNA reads TGTGCCAGCAGCTTGGGTGGGACAGGCGTCCAAGAGACCCAGTACTTC. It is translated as CASSLGGTGVQETQYF.

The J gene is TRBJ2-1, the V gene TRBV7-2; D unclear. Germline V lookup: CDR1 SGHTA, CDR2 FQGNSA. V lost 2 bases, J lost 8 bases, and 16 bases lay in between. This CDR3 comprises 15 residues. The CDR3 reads CASSLNMWVGDEQFF. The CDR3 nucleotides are TGTGCCAGCAGCTTAAATATGTGGGTCGGAGATGAGCAGTTCTTC.

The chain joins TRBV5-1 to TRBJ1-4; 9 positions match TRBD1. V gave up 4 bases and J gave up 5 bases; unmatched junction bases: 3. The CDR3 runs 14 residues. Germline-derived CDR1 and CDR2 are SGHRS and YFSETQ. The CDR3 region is CASSRDRVNEKLFF. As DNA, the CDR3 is TGCGCCAGCAGCCGGGACAGGGTAAATGAAAAACTGTTTTTT.